This T cell receptor beta chain was captured by sequencing in a study of blood T cells in healthy people across ages. Sample donors were healthy Caucasian individuals that came from Russia, aged roughly 6 to 95. Together with a sample-barcoded 5' primer, a J-beta primer mix was included in a second PCR lasting roughly 6 to 12 cycles. MiXCR, run by TCRdb on the 5' RACE reads, gives a single entry per CDR3 protein. The sample yields 600,000 to 800,000 distinct CDR3 sequences, over 20% seen once. The sample holds one count of this clonotype. A junction end diverges from the germline sequence, so it may reflect a read error. This sequence originates from a man between 65 and 80 years old in good health. The sample was blood.

The CDR3 here is CASSHDRGAYNGQFF. Here the CDR3 DNA reads TGTGCCAGCAGTCATGACAGGGGAGCCTACAATGGGCAGTTCTTC. The chain joins TRBV6-2 or TRBV6-3 to TRBJ2-1; 8 nucleotides agree with TRBD1. This CDR3 spans 15 amino acids. Germline CDR1 reads MNHEY; CDR2 reads SVGEGT.